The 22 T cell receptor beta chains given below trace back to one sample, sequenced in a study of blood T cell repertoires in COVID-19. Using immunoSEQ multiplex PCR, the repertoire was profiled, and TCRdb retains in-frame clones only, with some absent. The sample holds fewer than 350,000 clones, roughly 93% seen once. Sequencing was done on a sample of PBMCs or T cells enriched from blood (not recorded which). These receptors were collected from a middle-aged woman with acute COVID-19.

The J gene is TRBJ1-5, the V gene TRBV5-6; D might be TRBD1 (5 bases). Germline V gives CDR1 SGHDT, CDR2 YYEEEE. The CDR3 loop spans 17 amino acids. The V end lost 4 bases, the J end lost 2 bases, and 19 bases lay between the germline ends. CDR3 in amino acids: CASSAIRVGGGNQPQHF. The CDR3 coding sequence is TGTGCCAGCAGCGCAATAAGGGTGGGAGGGGGCAATCAGCCCCAGCATTTT.

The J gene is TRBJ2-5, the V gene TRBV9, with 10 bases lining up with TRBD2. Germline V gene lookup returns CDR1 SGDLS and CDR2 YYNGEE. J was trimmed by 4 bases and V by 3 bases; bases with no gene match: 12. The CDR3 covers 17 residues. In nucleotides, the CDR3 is TGTGCCAGCAGCGGGGGAGGGGCTAGCGGGAGACGAGAGACCCAGTACTTC. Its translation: CASSGGGASGRRETQYF. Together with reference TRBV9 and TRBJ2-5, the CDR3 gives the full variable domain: DSGVTQTPKHLITATGQRVTLRCSPRSGDLSVYWYQQSLDQGLQFLIQYYNGEERAKGNILERFSAQQFPDLHSELNLSSLELGDSALYFCASSGGGASGRRETQYFGPGTRLLVL.

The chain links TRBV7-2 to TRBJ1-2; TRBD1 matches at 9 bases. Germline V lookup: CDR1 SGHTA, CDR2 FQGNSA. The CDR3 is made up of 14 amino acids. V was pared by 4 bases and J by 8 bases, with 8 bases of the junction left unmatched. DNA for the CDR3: TGTGCCAGCAGCTCCGGACAGGGGATTGGAGGCTACACCTTC. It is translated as CASSSGQGIGGYTF.

This chain's CDR3 is CASSVVEGGEQYF. The CDR3, as DNA: TGTGCCAGCAGCGTAGTGGAAGGGGGCGAGCAGTACTTC. The V gene is TRBV9, the J gene TRBJ2-7; D is possibly TRBD1 (6 bases). Germline CDR1 is SGDLS and CDR2 is YYNGEE. This CDR3 has 13 amino acids. Trimming took off 0 bases at V and 6 bases at J, with 10 bases between the two ends. Full variable domain (remainder filled in from reference TRBV9 and TRBJ2-7): DSGVTQTPKHLITATGQRVTLRCSPRSGDLSVYWYQQSLDQGLQFLIQYYNGEERAKGNILERFSAQQFPDLHSELNLSSLELGDSALYFCASSVVEGGEQYFGPGTRLTVT.

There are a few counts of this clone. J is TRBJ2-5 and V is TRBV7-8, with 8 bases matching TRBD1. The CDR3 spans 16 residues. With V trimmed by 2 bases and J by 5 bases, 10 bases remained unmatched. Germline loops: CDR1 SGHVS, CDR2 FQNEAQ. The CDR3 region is CASSLIRDRSRETQYF. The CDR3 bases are TGTGCCAGCAGCTTAATCCGGGACAGGTCGCGGGAGACCCAGTACTTC.

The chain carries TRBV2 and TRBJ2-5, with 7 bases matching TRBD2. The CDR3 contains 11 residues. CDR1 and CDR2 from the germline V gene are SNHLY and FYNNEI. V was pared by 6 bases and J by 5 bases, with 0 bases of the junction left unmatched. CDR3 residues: CASRLAETQYF. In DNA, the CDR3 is TGTGCCAGCAGACTAGCGGAGACCCAGTACTTC.

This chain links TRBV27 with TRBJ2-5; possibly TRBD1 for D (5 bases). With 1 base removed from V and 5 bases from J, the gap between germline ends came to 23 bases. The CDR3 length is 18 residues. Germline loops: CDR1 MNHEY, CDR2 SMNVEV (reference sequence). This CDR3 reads CASSLLGQQGIRIETQYF. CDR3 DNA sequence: TGTGCCAGCAGTTTATTGGGGCAGCAGGGAATAAGGATTGAGACCCAGTACTTC.

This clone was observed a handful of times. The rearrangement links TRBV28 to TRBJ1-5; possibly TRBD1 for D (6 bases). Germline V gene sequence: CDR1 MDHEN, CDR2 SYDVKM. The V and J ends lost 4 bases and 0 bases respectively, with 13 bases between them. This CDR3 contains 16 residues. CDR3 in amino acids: CASSSDSSDSNQPQHF. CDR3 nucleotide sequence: TGTGCCAGCAGTTCGGACAGCTCAGATAGCAATCAGCCCCAGCATTTT.

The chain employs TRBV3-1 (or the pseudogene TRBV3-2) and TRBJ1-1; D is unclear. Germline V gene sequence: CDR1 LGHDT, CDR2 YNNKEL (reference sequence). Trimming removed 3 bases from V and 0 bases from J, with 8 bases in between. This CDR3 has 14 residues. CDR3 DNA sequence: TGTGCCAGCAGCCAGGCTGTCATGAACACTGAAGCTTTCTTT. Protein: CASSQAVMNTEAFF.

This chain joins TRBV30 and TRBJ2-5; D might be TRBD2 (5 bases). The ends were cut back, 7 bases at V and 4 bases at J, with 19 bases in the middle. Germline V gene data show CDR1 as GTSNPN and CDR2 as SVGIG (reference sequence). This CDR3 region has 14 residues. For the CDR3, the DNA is TGTGCCTTCAATACGGGATCCGGCAGAGAGACCCAGTACTTC. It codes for CAFNTGSGRETQYF.

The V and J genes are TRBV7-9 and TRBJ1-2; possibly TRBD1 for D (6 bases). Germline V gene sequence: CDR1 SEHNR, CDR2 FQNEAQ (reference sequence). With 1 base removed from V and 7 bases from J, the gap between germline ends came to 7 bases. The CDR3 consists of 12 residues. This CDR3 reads CASSLVGAGYTF. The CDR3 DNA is TGTGCCAGCAGCTTAGTGGGGGCTGGCTACACCTTC.

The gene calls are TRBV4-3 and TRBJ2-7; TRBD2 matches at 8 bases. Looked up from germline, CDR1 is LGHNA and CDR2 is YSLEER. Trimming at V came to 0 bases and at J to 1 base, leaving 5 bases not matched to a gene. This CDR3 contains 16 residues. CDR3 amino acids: CASSQDRASGSYEQYF. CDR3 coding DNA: TGCGCCAGCAGCCAAGATCGGGCTAGCGGGTCCTACGAGCAGTACTTC.

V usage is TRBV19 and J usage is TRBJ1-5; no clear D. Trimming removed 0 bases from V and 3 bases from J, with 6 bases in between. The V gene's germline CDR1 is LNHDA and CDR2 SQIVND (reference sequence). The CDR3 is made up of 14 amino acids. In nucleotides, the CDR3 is TGTGCCAGTAGTATAGAAGACACCAATCAGCCCCAGCATTTT. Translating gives CASSIEDTNQPQHF.

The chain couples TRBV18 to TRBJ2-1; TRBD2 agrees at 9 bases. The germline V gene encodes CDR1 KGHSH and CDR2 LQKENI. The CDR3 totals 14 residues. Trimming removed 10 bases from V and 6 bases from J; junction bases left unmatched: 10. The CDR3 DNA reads TGTGCCACCAGCTTAGCGGGAGCATTCAATGAGCAGTTCTTC. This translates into CATSLAGAFNEQFF.

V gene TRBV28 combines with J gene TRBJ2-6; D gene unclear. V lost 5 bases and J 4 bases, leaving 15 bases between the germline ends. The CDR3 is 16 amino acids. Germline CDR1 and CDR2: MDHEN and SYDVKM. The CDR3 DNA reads TGTGCCAGCAGTCTACCCTCACCGTTCGGGGCCAACGTCCTGACTTTC. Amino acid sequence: CASSLPSPFGANVLTF.

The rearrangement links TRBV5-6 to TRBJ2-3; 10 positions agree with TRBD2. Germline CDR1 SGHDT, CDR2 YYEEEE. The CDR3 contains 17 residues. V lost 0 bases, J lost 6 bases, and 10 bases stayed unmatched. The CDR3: CASSLDISGGALDTQYF. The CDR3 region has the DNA TGTGCCAGCAGCTTGGATATCAGCGGGGGGGCATTGGATACGCAGTATTTT.

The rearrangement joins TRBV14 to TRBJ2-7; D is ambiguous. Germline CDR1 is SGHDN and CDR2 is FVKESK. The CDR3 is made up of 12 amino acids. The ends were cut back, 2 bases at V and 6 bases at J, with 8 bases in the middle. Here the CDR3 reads CASSQQWSEQYF. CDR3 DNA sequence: TGTGCCAGCAGCCAACAGTGGAGCGAGCAGTACTTC.

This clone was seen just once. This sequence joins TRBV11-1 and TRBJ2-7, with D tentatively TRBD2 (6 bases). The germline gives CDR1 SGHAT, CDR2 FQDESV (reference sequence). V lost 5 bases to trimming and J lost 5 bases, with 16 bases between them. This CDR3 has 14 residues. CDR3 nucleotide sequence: TGTGCCAGCAGCCGGAGAGGGAGGCTCGACGAGCAGTACTTC. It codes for CASSRRGRLDEQYF.

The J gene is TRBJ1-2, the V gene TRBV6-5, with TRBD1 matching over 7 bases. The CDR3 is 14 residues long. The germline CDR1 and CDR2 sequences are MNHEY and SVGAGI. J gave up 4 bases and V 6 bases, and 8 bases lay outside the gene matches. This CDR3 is CASSRGQPIYGYTF. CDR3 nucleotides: TGTGCCAGCAGCCGGGGACAGCCGATCTATGGCTACACCTTC.

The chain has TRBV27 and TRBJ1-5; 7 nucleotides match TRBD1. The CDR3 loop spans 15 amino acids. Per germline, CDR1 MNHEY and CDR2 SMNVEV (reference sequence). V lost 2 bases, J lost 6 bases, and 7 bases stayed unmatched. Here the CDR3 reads CASSLRQGRGQPQHF. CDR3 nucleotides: TGTGCCAGCAGTTTAAGACAGGGAAGGGGTCAGCCCCAGCATTTT.

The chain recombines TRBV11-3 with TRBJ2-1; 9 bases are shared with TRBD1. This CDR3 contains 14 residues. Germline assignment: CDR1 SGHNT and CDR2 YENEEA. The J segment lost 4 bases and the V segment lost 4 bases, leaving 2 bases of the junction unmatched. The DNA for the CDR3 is TGTGCCAGCAGCTCGGGACAGGGATACAATGAGCAGTTCTTC. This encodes CASSSGQGYNEQFF.

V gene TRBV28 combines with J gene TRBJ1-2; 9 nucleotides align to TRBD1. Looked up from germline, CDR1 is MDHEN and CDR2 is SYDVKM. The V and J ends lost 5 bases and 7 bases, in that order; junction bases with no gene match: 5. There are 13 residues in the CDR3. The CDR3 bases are TGTGCCAGCAGTACGCGACAGGGGGGTGGCTACACCTTC. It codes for CASSTRQGGGYTF.